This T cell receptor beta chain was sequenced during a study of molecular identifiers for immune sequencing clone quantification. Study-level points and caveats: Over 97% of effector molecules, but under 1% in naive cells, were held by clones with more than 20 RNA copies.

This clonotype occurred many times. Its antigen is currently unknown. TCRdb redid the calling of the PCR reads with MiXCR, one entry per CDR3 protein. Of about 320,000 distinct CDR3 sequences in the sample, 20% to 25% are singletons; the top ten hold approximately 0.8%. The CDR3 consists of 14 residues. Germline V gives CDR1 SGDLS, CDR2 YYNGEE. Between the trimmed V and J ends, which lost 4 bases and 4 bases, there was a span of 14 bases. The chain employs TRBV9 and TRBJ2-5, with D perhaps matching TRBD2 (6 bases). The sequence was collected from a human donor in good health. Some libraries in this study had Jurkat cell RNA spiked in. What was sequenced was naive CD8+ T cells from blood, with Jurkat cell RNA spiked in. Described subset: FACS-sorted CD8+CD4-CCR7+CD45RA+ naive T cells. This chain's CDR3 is CASSPFSGGETQYF. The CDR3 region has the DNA TGTGCCAGCAGCCCCTTTAGCGGCGGAGAGACCCAGTACTTC.